This TCR beta chain was recorded in a study of shared clonotypes between healthy human individuals. Naive CD8 cells comprised CD45RO-negative, CCR7-positively selected cells, excluding terminally differentiated effector memory CD45RA+ cells. The sample holds one count of this clone. Germline CDR1 and CDR2: SGHVS and FNYEAQ. The CDR3 is made up of 14 amino acids. J lost 3 bases, V lost 5 bases, and 6 bases had no gene match. The run depth of the assay was deep. Produced via immunoSEQ multiplex PCR; TCRdb's table is partial and in-frame only. The sample comprises millions of clones, about 95% of which are singletons, and around 1.1% rests with the top ten.

The clonotype comes from a man in his late teens or twenties in good health. The sequencing input was naive CD8+ T cells sorted from blood. This rearrangement joins TRBV7-6 to TRBJ2-7; 8 bases are a match to TRBD2. The CDR3 DNA reads TGTGCCAGCAGCCTCGGGGGGGTCTTCTACGAGCAGTACTTC. Translated: CASSLGGVFYEQYF.